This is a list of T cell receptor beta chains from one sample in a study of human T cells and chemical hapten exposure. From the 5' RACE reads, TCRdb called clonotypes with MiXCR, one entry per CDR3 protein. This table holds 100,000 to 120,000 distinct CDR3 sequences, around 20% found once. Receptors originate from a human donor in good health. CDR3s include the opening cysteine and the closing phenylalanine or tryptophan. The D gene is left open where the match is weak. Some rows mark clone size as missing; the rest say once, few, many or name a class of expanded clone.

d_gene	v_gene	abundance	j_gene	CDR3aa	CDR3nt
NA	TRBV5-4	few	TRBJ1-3	CASSFGRSSGNTIYF	TGTGCCAGCAGCTTTGGACGGAGCTCTGGAAACACCATATATTTT
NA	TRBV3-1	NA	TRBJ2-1	CASLRDASAGLSYNEQFF	TGTGCCAGCCTACGCGACGCTTCGGCGGGCCTCTCCTACAATGAGCAGTTCTTC
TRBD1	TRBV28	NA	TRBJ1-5	CASRWTGVGNQPQHF	TGTGCCAGCCGCTGGACAGGGGTGGGCAATCAGCCCCAGCATTTT
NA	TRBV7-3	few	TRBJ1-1	CASSLMGREDTEAFF	TGTGCCAGCAGCTTAATGGGCAGGGAGGATACTGAAGCTTTCTTT
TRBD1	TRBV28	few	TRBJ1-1	CASSGETYWDRRPEAFF	TGTGCCAGCAGTGGCGAGACGTACTGGGACAGGCGGCCTGAAGCTTTCTTT
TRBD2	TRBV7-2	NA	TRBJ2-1	CASSLAGGVYNEQFF	TGTGCCAGCAGCTTAGCGGGAGGGGTCTACAATGAGCAGTTCTTC
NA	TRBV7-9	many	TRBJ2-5	CASSLRLPPETQYF	TGTGCCAGCAGCTTACGGCTTCCTCCGGAGACCCAGTACTTC
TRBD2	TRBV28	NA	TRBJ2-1	CASSPSSGRVGNEQFF	TGTGCCAGCAGCCCCTCTAGCGGGAGGGTGGGGAATGAGCAGTTCTTC
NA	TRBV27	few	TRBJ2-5	CASSSTVNRETQYF	TGTGCCAGCAGTTCTACAGTAAATAGAGAGACCCAGTACTTC
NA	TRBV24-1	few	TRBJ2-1	CATSDHNEQFF	TGTGCCACCAGTGACCACAATGAGCAGTTCTTC
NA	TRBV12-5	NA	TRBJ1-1	CASGLGANTEAFF	TGTGCTAGTGGCCTGGGAGCGAACACTGAAGCTTTCTTT
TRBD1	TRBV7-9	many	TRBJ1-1	CASNFYVGQGDSEAFF	TGTGCCAGCAACTTTTACGTCGGGCAGGGGGATTCTGAAGCTTTCTTT
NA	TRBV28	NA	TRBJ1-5	CASDTPREQPQHF	TGTGCCAGCGATACCCCCCGGGAGCAGCCCCAGCATTTT
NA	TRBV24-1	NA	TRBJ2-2	CATSEPDPNTGELFF	TGTGCCACCAGTGAACCCGACCCGAACACCGGGGAGCTGTTTTTT
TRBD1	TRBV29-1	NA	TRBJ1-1	CSGGQGVVEAFF	TGCAGCGGGGGACAGGGAGTGGTTGAAGCTTTCTTT
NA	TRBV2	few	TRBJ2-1	CASSETLKQFF	TGTGCCAGCAGTGAGACCCTTAAGCAGTTCTTC
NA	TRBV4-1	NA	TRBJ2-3	CASSQDRGAADTQYF	TGCGCCAGCAGCCAAGATCGAGGGGCGGCAGATACGCAGTATTTT
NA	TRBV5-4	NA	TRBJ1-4	CASSLWTDEKLFF	TGTGCCAGCAGCCTGTGGACAGATGAAAAACTGTTTTTT
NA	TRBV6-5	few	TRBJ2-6	CASRQRASSGANVLTF	TGTGCCAGCAGACAGCGGGCCAGCTCTGGGGCCAACGTCCTGACTTTC
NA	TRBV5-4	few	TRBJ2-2	CASSLAALTGELFF	TGTGCCAGCAGCTTAGCAGCCCTCACCGGGGAGCTGTTTTTT
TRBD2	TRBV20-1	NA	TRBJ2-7	CSPTSGRGSWSGEQYF	TGCAGCCCGACTAGCGGGAGAGGTTCATGGTCTGGCGAGCAGTACTTC
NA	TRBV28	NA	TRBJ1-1	CASTQLMNTEAFF	TGTGCCAGCACCCAACTCATGAACACTGAAGCTTTCTTT
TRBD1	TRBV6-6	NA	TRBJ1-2	CASSSVGGTGYGYTF	TGTGCCAGCAGTTCAGTTGGAGGGACAGGCTATGGCTACACCTTC
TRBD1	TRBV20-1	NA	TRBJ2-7	CSARDPYRGLDEQYF	TGCAGTGCTAGAGATCCCTACAGGGGTTTGGACGAGCAGTACTTC
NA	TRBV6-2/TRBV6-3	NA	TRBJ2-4	CASSHKNPFRSLPSIQYF	TGTGCCAGCAGCCACAAGAACCCCTTTCGGAGTCTTCCCAGCATTCAGTACTTC
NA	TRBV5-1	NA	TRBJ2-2	CASSSDGGQGELFF	TGCGCCAGCAGCTCGGACGGTGGACAGGGGGAGCTGTTTTTT
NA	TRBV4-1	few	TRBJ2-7	CASSQMLGGEQYF	TGCGCCAGCAGCCAGATGCTAGGGGGCGAGCAGTACTTC
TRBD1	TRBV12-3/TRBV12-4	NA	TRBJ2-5	CASSSWTGEETQYF	TGTGCCAGCAGTTCATGGACAGGGGAAGAGACCCAGTACTTC
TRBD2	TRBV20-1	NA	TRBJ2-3	CSARNSGESTDTQYF	TGCAGTGCTAGAAATAGCGGGGAAAGCACAGATACGCAGTATTTT
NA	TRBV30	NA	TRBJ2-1	CAWSGTGAYNEQFF	TGTGCCTGGAGTGGAACGGGGGCCTACAATGAGCAGTTCTTC
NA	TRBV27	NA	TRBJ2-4	CASSSPAGGAHGNIQYF	TGTGCCAGCAGTTCCCCGGCTGGGGGGGCGCATGGAAACATTCAGTACTTC
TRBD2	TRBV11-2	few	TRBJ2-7	CASSPQASGRDHEQYF	TGTGCCAGCAGCCCACAAGCGAGCGGGAGGGACCACGAGCAGTACTTC
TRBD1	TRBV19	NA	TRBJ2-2	CASNPGTGMNTGELFF	TGTGCCAGTAATCCCGGGACAGGGATGAACACCGGGGAGCTGTTTTTT
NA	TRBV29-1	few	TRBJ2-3	CSVDLKEDTQYF	TGCAGCGTTGACCTAAAGGAAGATACGCAGTATTTT
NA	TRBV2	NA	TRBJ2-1	CAGLRGDSPRDEQFF	TGTGCCGGACTTAGGGGGGACAGCCCCCGTGATGAGCAGTTCTTC
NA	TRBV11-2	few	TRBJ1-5	CASSLSGWNSGPQHF	TGTGCCAGCAGCTTATCCGGATGGAACTCGGGGCCCCAGCATTTT
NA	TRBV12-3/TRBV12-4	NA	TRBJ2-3	CASSRSLGQYF	TGTGCCAGCAGCCGCTCGCTAGGGCAGTATTTT
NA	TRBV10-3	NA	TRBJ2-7	CAISDSNTEQYF	TGTGCCATCAGTGATAGTAATACTGAGCAGTACTTC
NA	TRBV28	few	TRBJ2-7	CASGYEQYF	TGTGCCAGCGGGTACGAGCAGTACTTC
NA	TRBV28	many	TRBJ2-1	CASRKRVSSYNEQFF	TGTGCCAGCAGGAAGCGGGTAAGCTCCTACAATGAGCAGTTCTTC
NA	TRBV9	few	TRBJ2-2	CASSAPRGGSGELFF	TGTGCCAGCAGCGCTCCCAGAGGGGGGTCCGGGGAGCTGTTTTTT
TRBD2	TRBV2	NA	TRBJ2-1	CASRATSGTSLYNEQFF	TGTGCCAGCAGGGCGACTAGCGGGACCAGTCTCTACAATGAGCAGTTCTTC
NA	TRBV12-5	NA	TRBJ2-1	CASGLVVGRSYNEQFF	TGTGCTAGTGGTTTGGTGGTTGGGAGATCCTACAATGAGCAGTTCTTC
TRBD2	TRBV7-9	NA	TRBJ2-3	CASSLVDSGLSTDTQYF	TGTGCCAGCAGCTTAGTGGATAGCGGGCTTAGCACAGATACGCAGTATTTT
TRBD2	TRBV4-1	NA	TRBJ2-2	CASSQTGTSGLANTGELFF	TGCGCCAGCAGCCAAACCGGGACTAGCGGGCTGGCGAACACCGGGGAGCTGTTTTTT
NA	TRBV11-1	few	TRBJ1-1	CASSLVPGAWTEAFF	TGTGCCAGCAGCTTAGTTCCGGGGGCTTGGACTGAAGCTTTCTTT
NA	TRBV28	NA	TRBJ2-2	CASSFIRSGELFF	TGTGCCAGCAGTTTTATTCGGTCCGGGGAGCTGTTTTTT
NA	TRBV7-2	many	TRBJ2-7	CASSLEAGYSYEQYF	TGTGCCAGCAGCTTAGAGGCAGGGTACTCCTACGAGCAGTACTTC
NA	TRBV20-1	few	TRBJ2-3	CSARASSTDTQYF	TGCAGTGCTAGAGCGTCTAGCACAGATACGCAGTATTTT
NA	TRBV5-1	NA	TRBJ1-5	CASSLLGQDSNQPQHF	TGCGCCAGCAGCTTGTTGGGGCAGGATAGCAATCAGCCCCAGCATTTT
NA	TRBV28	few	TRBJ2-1	CASSLVYQGGNEQFF	TGTGCCAGCAGTTTGGTCTATCAGGGGGGCAATGAGCAGTTCTTC
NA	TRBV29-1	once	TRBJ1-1	CSSHRADTEAFF	TGCAGCTCCCATCGGGCAGACACTGAAGCTTTCTTT
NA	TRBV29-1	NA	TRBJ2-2	CSAGPGAGELFF	TGCAGCGCCGGCCCGGGAGCCGGGGAGCTGTTTTTT
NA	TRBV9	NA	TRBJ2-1	CASSEPTSYNEQFF	TGTGCCAGTAGTGAGCCAACCTCCTACAATGAGCAGTTCTTC
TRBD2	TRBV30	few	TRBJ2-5	CAWSATSGGETQYF	TGTGCCTGGAGCGCGACTAGCGGGGGGGAGACCCAGTACTTC
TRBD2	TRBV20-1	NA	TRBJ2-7	CSARGLARLYEQYF	TGCAGTGCTAGAGGACTAGCGCGACTATACGAGCAGTACTTC